This T cell receptor (beta chain) was sequenced during a study of shared clonotypes between healthy human individuals. Findings and limits, study-wide: A limitation of the genetic and exposure-history diversity represented arose from few donors. A reduction in generation probabilities was seen for non-shared clonotypes relative to those shared by all four donors. It was observed that 4% to 6% of naive CD4 clonotypes were shared across four donors. Among the subsets, naive ones generally showed larger estimated richness than memory ones.

Comment on this clone: What it binds is unknown.

This CDR3 contains 15 residues. Germline V lookup: CDR1 SGHTA, CDR2 FQGNSA. The V and J ends lost 3 bases and 4 bases respectively, with 10 bases between them. The protocol was immunoSEQ multiplex PCR, while the TCRdb copy is restricted to in-frame clones and leaves out a portion. The sample shows roughly 2.5 million clones, more than 80% of them seen only once. V usage is TRBV7-2 and J usage is TRBJ2-6; possibly TRBD1 for D (5 bases). The sequence was collected from a man aged 18 to 29 in good health. The sample consisted of naive CD4+ T cells sorted from blood. Indicated subset: CD45RA+ positively selected. This CDR3 is CASSFQGTGANVLTF. As DNA, the CDR3 is TGTGCCAGCAGCTTCCAGGGAACCGGGGCCAACGTCCTGACTTTC.